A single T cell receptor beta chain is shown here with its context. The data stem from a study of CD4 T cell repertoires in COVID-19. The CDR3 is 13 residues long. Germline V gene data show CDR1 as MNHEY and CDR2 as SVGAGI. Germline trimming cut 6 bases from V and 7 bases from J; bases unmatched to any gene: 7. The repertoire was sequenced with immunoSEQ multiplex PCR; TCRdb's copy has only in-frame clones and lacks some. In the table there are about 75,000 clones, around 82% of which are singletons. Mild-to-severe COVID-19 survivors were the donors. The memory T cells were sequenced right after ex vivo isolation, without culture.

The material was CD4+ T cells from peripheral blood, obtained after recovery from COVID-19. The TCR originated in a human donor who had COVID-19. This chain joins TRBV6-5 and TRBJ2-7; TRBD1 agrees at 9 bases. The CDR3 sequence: CASSRDRVGEQYF. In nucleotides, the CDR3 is TGTGCCAGCAGCAGGGACAGGGTTGGTGAGCAGTACTTC.